This TCR beta chain was sequenced for a study of blood T cell repertoires in COVID-19. Study-wide background: Both acute and convalescent COVID-19 samples were obtained from the United States, Italy and Spain.

Generated by immunoSEQ multiplex PCR, the TCRdb table keeps only in-frame clones and is missing some. The sample has about 250,000 clones, around 84% seen once. Germline values: CDR1 LGHDT, CDR2 YNNKEL (reference sequence). Between the trimmed V and J ends, which lost 4 bases and 6 bases, there was a span of 7 bases. The CDR3 contains 12 residues. This sequence was found in a man aged 35-49 years who had been exposed to COVID-19. The specimen was PBMCs or T cells enriched from blood (not recorded which). The chain is built from TRBV3-1 (or the pseudogene TRBV3-2) and TRBJ2-1, with unresolved D. CDR3 sequence (DNA): TGTGCCAGCAGCCGTCAGTCCAATGAGCAGTTCTTC. It is translated as CASSRQSNEQFF.